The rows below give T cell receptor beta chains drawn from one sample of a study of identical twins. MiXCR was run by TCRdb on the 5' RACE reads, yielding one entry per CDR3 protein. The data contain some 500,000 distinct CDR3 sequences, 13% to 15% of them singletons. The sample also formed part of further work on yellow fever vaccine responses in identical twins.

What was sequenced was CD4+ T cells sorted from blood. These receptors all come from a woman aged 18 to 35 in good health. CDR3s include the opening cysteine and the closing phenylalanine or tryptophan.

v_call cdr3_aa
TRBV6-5 CASSYSSYTYGYTF
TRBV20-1 CSASGSRREQYF
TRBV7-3 CASSVTPDRVNEAFF
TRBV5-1 CASSLDISGGVYEQYF
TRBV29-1 CSVEETGAGGRQTQYF
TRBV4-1 CASSQHRSAGQGRNNEQFF
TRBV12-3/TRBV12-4 CASILGGGRGEQYF
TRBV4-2 CASSQDPGSGDTQYF
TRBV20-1 CSARDEMAVLSSF
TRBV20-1 CSARIDGSGNEQFF
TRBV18 CASSPQQGSGANVLTF
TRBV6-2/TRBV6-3 CASSNPLPYEQYF
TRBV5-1 CASSLATGLLAKNIQYF
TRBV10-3 CAISDPGREETQYF
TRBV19 CASSMVLAGLDQFF
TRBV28 CASSLETGRGGMNTEAFF
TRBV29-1 CSVVLRGSLYTDTQYF
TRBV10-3 CAIRGQGALETQYF
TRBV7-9 CASSLDTRGNTDTQYF
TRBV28 CASRLGLAGGQETQYF
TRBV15 CATSRDLVSGSYEQYF
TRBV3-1 CASRGHGGSYEQYF
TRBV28 CASSFGGAGAYEQYF
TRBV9 CASSVDTSNYGYTF
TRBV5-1 CASSLDPGGAFNEKLFF
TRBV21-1 CASSPLPTGELFF
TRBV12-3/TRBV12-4 CASSLHPGAVGNEQFF
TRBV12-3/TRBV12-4 CVSSFRGLSSYEQYF
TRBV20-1 CSAPLGAASSYEQYF
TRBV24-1 CATSDLRTSGGDSYEQYF
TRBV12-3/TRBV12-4 CASSQGTGRQTQYF
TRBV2 CASSTVTGERTGELFF
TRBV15 CATSRASSVEGYTF
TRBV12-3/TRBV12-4 CASSRTSGKGNEQFF
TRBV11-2 CASSLFFWGAQTYNEQFF
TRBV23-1 CASNSGVPRTQYF
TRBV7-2 CASSKLVPREQFF
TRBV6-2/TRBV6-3 CASSAWDTEAFF
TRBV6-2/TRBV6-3 CASSFYEVEFF
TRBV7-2 CASRVPGLGTDEQFF
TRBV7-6 CASTPRLAGEGEQYF
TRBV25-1 CASSPLGAYTQYF
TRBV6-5 CASSYSRAENYGYTF
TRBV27 CASKPGQAYNEQFF
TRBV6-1 CASSELKRGSYNEQFF
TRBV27 CASSRLPGLAGNEQFF
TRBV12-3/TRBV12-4 CASATTTPGTSGRSDTQYF